This entry lists 14 T cell receptor beta chains sequenced from one sample in a study of T cell responses to AZD1222 COVID-19 vaccine. The repertoire was sequenced with immunoSEQ multiplex PCR; TCRdb's copy has only in-frame clones and lacks some. This sample has over 100,000 clones; roughly 93% occur once, and the top ten carry around 7%. This specimen consisted of peripheral blood, obtained on day 0 of AZD1222 vaccination. Receptor source: an adult in good health.

This chain links TRBV7-9 with TRBJ2-1, with TRBD2 identical over 8 bases. CDR1 and CDR2 from the germline V gene are SEHNR and FQNEAQ (reference sequence). J was trimmed by 4 bases and V by 5 bases; bases with no gene match: 4. The CDR3 loop spans 14 amino acids. The CDR3 DNA reads TGTGCCAGCAGCCGAAGCGGGAGATACAATGAGCAGTTCTTC. This encodes CASSRSGRYNEQFF.

Only a few counts were recorded for this clone. This rearrangement joins TRBV4-3 to TRBJ2-5; 10 bases fit TRBD1. The CDR3 runs to 15 residues. Germline assignment: CDR1 LGHNA and CDR2 YSLEER. V lost 4 bases to trimming and J lost 2 bases; unmatched junction nucleotides: 4. The CDR3 DNA follows: TGCGCCAGCAGCCCCTGGACAGGGGGGCAAGAGACCCAGTACTTC. It encodes CASSPWTGGQETQYF.

This chain uses TRBV24-1 with TRBJ2-1; the D gene could be TRBD1 or TRBD2 (6 bases each). The V and J ends lost 2 bases and 8 bases respectively, with 24 bases between them. The germline V gene has CDR1 KGHDR and CDR2 SFDVKD. The CDR3 spans 18 residues. The CDR3 DNA reads as TGTGCCACCAGTGATTACTCCGGGCCCACTCTCCGGGGGCATGAGCAGTTCTTC. As protein: CATSDYSGPTLRGHEQFF.

This clone came up a few times. The chain employs TRBV6-5 and TRBJ1-1; 9 bases line up with TRBD1. This CDR3 has 14 residues. Trimming took 5 bases from V and 6 from J; bases not matched to a gene: 7. Germline V gives CDR1 MNHEY, CDR2 SVGAGI. The DNA for the CDR3 is TGTGCCAGCAGTCCCCTTGACAGGGGGGCTGAAGCTTTCTTT. It encodes CASSPLDRGAEAFF.

The chain combines TRBV4-1 with TRBJ1-4, with D possibly being TRBD1 (5 bases). Trimming pared 3 bases from V and 2 bases from J, leaving 25 bases between. From germline, CDR1 is MGHRA and CDR2 YSYEKL. CDR3 size: 20 residues. CDR3 nucleotides: TGCGCCAGCAGCCATCTCAGGGAGGACACCGGCTCACCCACTAATGAAAAACTGTTTTTT. This codes for CASSHLREDTGSPTNEKLFF.

This sequence joins TRBV7-9 and TRBJ1-2; D unclear. The CDR3 has 13 residues. Trimming removed 1 base from V and 6 bases from J, with 9 bases in between. Germline V CDR1 and CDR2: SEHNR, FQNEAQ (reference sequence). The CDR3 DNA reads TGTGCCAGCAGCTTAGTCTTGGGCAATGGCTACACCTTC. Residues: CASSLVLGNGYTF.

The chain joins TRBV11-2 to TRBJ2-7; no definite D call. This CDR3 comprises 11 residues. V was clipped by 5 bases and J by 1 base, with 3 bases between them. Germline CDR1 and CDR2: SGHAT and FQNNGV. DNA for the CDR3: TGTGCCAGCAGCCCTTCCTACGAGCAGTACTTC. This sequence encodes CASSPSYEQYF. Variable domain in full (rest from reference TRBV11-2 and TRBJ2-7): EAGVAQSPRYKIIEKRQSVAFWCNPISGHATLYWYQQILGQGPKLLIQFQNNGVVDDSQLPKDRFSAERLKGVDSTLKIQPAKLEDSAVYLCASSPSYEQYFGPGTRLTVT.

The rearrangement uses TRBV20-1 and TRBJ1-2; 7 bases fit TRBD1. Unmatched junction bases numbered 4, after V lost 5 bases and J lost 7 bases. This CDR3 contains 11 residues. Germline V CDR1 and CDR2: DFQATT, SNEGSKA (reference sequence). The CDR3 protein is CSAAGGTGYTF. The CDR3 coding sequence is TGCAGTGCTGCAGGGGGGACTGGCTACACCTTC.

V gene TRBV27 combines with J gene TRBJ2-7, with 8 bases fitting TRBD1. The junction had 10 bases not matched to a gene; V was cut back by 6 bases and J by 3 bases. Germline-derived CDR1 and CDR2 are MNHEY and SMNVEV (reference sequence). The CDR3 sequence is 15 residues long. CDR3 sequence (DNA): TGTGCCAGCAGACTAGGGACAGGCTTTGTCTACGAGCAGTACTTC. Translation: CASRLGTGFVYEQYF.

This rearrangement joins TRBV19 to TRBJ2-1; weak D call: TRBD2 (5 bases). The CDR3 loop spans 15 amino acids. Germline-derived CDR1 and CDR2 are LNHDA and SQIVND (reference sequence). With 5 bases removed from V and 6 bases from J, the gap between germline ends came to 17 bases. The CDR3 DNA reads TGTGCCAGTAGTGGTAGGCTAGTGGGGAGCAATGAGCAGTTCTTC. It specifies CASSGRLVGSNEQFF.

The chain couples TRBV5-4 to TRBJ2-1; 12 nucleotides align to TRBD2. The junction had 4 bases not matched to a gene; V was cut back by 1 base and J by 2 bases. The CDR3 runs 17 residues. The germline CDR1 and CDR2 sequences are SGHNT and YYREEE (reference sequence). The CDR3 nucleotides are TGTGCCAGCAGCTTGTCTAGCGGGAGGGCAGCCTACAATGAGCAGTTCTTC. This translates into CASSLSSGRAAYNEQFF.

This sequence joins TRBV7-7 and TRBJ2-2; D is ambiguous. Per germline, CDR1 SSHAT and CDR2 FNYEAQ (reference sequence). This CDR3 region has 14 residues. V lost 1 base and J 1 base, leaving 4 bases between the germline ends. In nucleotides, the CDR3 is TGTGCCAGCAGCTTAGGTCAGAACACCGGGGAGCTGTTTTTT. Translating it yields CASSLGQNTGELFF.

The chain uses TRBV2 and TRBJ1-2, with D tentatively TRBD1 (6 bases). Germline CDR1 is SNHLY and CDR2 is FYNNEI. The CDR3 loop spans 16 amino acids. The ends were cut back, 1 base at V and 0 bases at J, with 12 bases in the middle. CDR3 sequence (DNA): TGTGCCAGCAGTGAAGAGGGACACCTCGCTAACTATGGCTACACCTTC. It codes for CASSEEGHLANYGYTF.

The chain is built from TRBV18 and TRBJ1-1; the match to TRBD1 covers 9 bases. V shed 2 bases, J shed 5 bases, and the junction held 6 bases outside the gene matches. Germline lookup yields CDR1 KGHSH and CDR2 LQKENI. The length of the CDR3 is 15 residues. The DNA of the CDR3 is TGTGCCAGCTCACCAAAACAGGGGGCTGGTACTGAAGCTTTCTTT. This translates into CASSPKQGAGTEAFF.